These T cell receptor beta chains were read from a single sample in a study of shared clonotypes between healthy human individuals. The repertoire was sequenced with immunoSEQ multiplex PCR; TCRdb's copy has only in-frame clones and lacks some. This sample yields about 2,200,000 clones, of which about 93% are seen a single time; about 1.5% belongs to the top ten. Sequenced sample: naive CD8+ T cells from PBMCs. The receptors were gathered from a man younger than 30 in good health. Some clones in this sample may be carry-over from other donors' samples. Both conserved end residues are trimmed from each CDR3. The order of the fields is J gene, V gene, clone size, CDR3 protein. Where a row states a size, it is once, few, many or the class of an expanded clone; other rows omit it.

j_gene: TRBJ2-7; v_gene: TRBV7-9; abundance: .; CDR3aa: ASSLRVGGEQY
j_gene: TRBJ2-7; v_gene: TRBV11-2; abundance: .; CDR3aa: ASSLSGTGKFGEQY
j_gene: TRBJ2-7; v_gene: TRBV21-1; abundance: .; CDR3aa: ASSKEEGGHPYEQY
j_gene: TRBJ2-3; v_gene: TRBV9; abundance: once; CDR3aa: ASSAQERGDAHTQY
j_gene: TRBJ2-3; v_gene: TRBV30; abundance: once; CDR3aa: AWAALAGGGDTQY
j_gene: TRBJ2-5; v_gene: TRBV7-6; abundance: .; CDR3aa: ASSLAILAGEETQY
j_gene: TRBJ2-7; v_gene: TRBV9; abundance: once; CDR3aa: ASSVGQEGYEQY
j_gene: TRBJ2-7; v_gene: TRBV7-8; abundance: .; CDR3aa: ASSLVEAGPYEQY
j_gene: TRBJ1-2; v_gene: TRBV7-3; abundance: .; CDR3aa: ASSVGQGDGYT
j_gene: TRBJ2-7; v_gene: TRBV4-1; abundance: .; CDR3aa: ASSQDVIGSFSYEQY
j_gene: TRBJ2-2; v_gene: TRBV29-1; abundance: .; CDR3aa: SVGQVNTGELF
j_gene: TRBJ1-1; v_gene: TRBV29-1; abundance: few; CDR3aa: SVDSGTMNTEAF
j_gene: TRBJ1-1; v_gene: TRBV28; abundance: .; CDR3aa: ASSRGLTEAF
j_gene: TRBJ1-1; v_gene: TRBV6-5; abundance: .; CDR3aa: ASRATRENTEAF
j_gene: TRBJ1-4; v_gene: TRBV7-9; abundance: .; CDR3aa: ASSGRDPTYATNEKLF
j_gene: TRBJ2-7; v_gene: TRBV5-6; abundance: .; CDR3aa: ASSSLRGRWEQY
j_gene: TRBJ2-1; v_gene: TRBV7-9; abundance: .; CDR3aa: ASSLAPGQNNEQF
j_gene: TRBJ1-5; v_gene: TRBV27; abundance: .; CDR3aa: ASRWGQGALQPQH
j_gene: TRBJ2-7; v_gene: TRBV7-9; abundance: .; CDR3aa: ASSLGGTYEQY
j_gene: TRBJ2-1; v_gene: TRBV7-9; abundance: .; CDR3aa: ASSLAGYLRDEQF
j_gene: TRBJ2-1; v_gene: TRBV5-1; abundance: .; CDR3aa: ASSRSGSPYNEQF
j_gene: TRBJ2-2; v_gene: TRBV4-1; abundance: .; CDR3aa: ASRGGLAGTGELF
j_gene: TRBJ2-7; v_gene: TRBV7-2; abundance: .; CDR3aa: ASSVRGQAAYEQY
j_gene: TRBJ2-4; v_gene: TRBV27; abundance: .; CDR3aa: ASKSEIAKNIQY
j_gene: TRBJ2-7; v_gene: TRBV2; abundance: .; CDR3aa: ASTGQGIYEQY
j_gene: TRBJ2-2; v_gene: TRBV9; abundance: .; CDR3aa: ASSPSNTGELF
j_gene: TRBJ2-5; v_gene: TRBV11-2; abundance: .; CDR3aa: ASSLVAGGGETQY
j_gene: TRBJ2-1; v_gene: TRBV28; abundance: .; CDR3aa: ASSLRVSEQF
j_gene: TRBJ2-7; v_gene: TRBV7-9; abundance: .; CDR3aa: ASSSSGVILD
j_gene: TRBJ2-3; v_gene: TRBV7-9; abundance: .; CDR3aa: ASTHWDRGTDTQY
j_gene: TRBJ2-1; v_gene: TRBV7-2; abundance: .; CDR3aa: ASSFTLGGSFDEQF